This T cell receptor (beta chain) was recovered during a study of blood T cells in healthy people across ages. The study's findings and limits: The study found more naive CD4+ cells and higher diversity in long-lived than aged donors.

This clonotype was counted between two and nine times. Its antigen is not identified. A sample-barcoded 5' primer and a J-beta primer mix were used in a second PCR of roughly 7 to 11 cycles. TCRdb re-analysed the 5' RACE reads in MiXCR, keeping a single row per CDR3 protein. The sample includes 2 million or so distinct CDR3 sequences, 40% to 55% of them seen just once. Around 10 milliliters of peripheral blood were drawn from each donor. Each sample provided at least 5.5 micrograms of extracted total RNA. The CDR3 consists of 15 residues. The germline gives CDR1 SGHTA, CDR2 FQGTGA. V was clipped by 5 bases and J by 2 bases; unmatched bases: 6.

The clonotype was recovered from a woman between 35 and 50 years old in good health. Sequencing was carried out using blood. The chain employs TRBV7-3 and TRBJ2-3; 8 bases align to TRBD2. The CDR3 sequence is CASSRLANPTDTQYF. The CDR3, as DNA: TGTGCCAGCAGCCGACTAGCGAATCCCACAGATACGCAGTATTTT.